This TCR beta chain was sequenced in a study of T cells in Graves' hyperthyroidism and ophthalmopathy. In this sample, this clonotype turned up many times. The J segment lost 7 bases and the V segment lost 0 bases, leaving 12 bases of the junction unmatched. The CDR3 has 18 amino acids. Germline V gene data show CDR1 as LGHNT and CDR2 as FRNRAP. Hyperthyroidism, newly diagnosed and lasting under 2 months, affected patients aged 18 to 65. The TCR beta CDR3 regions underwent amplification using RNA transcripts as the source. With the HTBI primer set, the TCR CDR3 went through a first round of RT-PCR. TCRdb re-derived calls from the multiplex PCR reads in MiXCR, one entry per CDR3 protein. The data hold roughly 180,000 distinct CDR3 sequences, with over 15% observed a single time.

This chain links TRBV12-5 with TRBJ2-1, with TRBD2 matching 10 bases. This TCR was sampled from a woman aged 45-65 years with Graves' hyperthyroidism. The specimen sequenced was blood. CDR3 nucleotide sequence: TGTGCTAGTGGTTTGGTTGTGAGCGGGGGGGCGAGATTAAATGAGCAGTTCTTC. Its protein product is CASGLVVSGGARLNEQFF.